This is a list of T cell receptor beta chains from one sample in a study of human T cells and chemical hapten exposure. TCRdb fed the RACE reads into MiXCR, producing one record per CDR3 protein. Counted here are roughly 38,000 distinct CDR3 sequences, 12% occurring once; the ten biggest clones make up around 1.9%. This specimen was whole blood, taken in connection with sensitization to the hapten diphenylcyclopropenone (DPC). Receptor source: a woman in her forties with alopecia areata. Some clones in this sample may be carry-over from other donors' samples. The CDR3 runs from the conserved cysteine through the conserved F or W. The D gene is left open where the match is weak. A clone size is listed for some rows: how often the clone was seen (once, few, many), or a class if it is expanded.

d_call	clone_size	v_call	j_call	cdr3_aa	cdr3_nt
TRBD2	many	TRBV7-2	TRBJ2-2	CASSLGLAVNTGELFF	TGTGCCAGCAGCCTAGGACTAGCGGTGAACACCGGGGAGCTGTTTTTT
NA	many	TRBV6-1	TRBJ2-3	CASTSTFVPDTQYF	TGTGCCAGCACCTCGACCTTTGTACCAGATACGCAGTATTTT
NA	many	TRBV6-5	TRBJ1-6	CASSSSFALYNSPLHF	TGTGCCAGCAGTTCATCATTCGCCCTATATAATTCACCCCTCCACTTT
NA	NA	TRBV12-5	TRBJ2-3	CASGLVSDTQYF	TGTGCTAGTGGTTTGGTCTCAGATACGCAGTATTTT
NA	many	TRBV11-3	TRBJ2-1	CASSPLGESNNEQFF	TGTGCCAGCAGCCCTTTGGGGGAGTCCAACAATGAGCAGTTCTTC
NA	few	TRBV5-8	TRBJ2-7	CASSPGQFLTSYEQYF	TGTGCCAGCAGCCCCGGACAGTTCCTTACATCCTACGAGCAGTACTTC
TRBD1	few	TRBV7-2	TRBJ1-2	CASSPSGGNYGYTF	TGTGCCAGCAGCCCATCAGGGGGTAACTATGGCTACACCTTC
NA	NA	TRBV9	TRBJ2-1	CASSVDSGFYNEQFF	TGTGCCAGCAGCGTAGATTCGGGGTTCTACAATGAGCAGTTCTTC
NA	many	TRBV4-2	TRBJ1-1	CASSQDGGMADTEAFF	TGTGCCAGCAGCCAAGATGGGGGTATGGCGGACACTGAAGCTTTCTTT
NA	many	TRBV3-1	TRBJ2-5	CASSQDIGPQETQYF	TGTGCCAGCAGCCAAGATATCGGGCCACAAGAGACCCAGTACTTC
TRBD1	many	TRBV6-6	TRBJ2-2	CASSRQGAGELFF	TGTGCCAGCAGCAGACAGGGCGCCGGGGAGCTGTTTTTT
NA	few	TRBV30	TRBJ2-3	CAWSVLGNLYSTDTQYF	TGTGCCTGGAGTGTTTTAGGGAACCTTTATTCGACAGATACGCAGTATTTT
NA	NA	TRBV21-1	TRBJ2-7	CASLPGLVGGPRHEQYF	TGTGCCAGCCTCCCGGGACTAGTGGGAGGGCCTCGGCACGAGCAGTACTTC
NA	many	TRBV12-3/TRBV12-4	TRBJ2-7	CASSLSASSYPYEQYF	TGTGCCAGCAGTTTGTCAGCCAGCTCCTATCCCTACGAGCAGTACTTC
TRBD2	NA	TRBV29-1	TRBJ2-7	CSVEAGGYYEQYF	TGCAGCGTTGAGGCGGGAGGCTACTACGAGCAGTACTTC
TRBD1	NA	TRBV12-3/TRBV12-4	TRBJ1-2	CASSYRGNYGYTF	TGTGCCAGCAGCTACAGGGGTAACTATGGCTACACCTTC
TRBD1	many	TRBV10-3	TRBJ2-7	CAISALTGASGEQYF	TGTGCCATCAGTGCGCTGACAGGGGCCTCCGGGGAGCAGTACTTC
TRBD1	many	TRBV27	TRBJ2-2	CASSLSWDRVTGELFF	TGTGCCAGCAGTTTATCGTGGGACAGGGTTACCGGGGAGCTGTTTTTT
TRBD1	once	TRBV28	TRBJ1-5	CASRAGGENNQPQHF	TGTGCCAGCAGGGCAGGGGGCGAAAACAATCAGCCCCAGCATTTT
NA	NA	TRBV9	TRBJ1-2	CASNEASYGYTF	TGTGCCAGCAACGAGGCTAGCTATGGCTACACCTTC
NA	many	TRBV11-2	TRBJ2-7	CASSLVAEQYF	TGTGCCAGCAGCTTAGTAGCCGAGCAGTACTTC
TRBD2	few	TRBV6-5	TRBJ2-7	CASSYPSGGYYEQYF	TGTGCCAGCAGTTACCCTAGCGGGGGTTACTACGAGCAGTACTTC
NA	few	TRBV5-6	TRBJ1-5	CASSLGGFKNQPQHF	TGTGCCAGCAGCTTGGGGGGGTTTAAGAATCAGCCCCAGCATTTT
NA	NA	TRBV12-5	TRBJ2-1	CASGSYRVRSSYNEQFF	TGTGCTAGTGGTTCATACAGGGTCCGGAGCTCCTACAATGAGCAGTTCTTC
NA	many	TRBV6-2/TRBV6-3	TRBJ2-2	CASSYSGGGVTGELFF	TGTGCCAGCAGTTACTCGGGGGGAGGCGTCACCGGGGAGCTGTTTTTT
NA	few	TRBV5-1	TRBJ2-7	CASSPGRGRYEQYF	TGCGCCAGCAGCCCTGGGAGGGGGCGGTACGAGCAGTACTTC
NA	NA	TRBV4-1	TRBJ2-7	CASSQDSRAYEQYF	TGCGCCAGCAGCCAAGACAGCAGGGCCTACGAGCAGTACTTC
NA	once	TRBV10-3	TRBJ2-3	CAISGQTTDTQYF	TGTGCCATCAGCGGACAGACCACAGATACGCAGTATTTT
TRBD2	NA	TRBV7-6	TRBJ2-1	CVSSWTSGGASNEQFF	TGTGTCAGCAGCTGGACTAGCGGGGGGGCCTCAAATGAGCAGTTCTTC
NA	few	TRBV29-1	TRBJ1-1	CSVEVGLYEAFF	TGCAGCGTTGAGGTGGGACTATATGAAGCTTTCTTT
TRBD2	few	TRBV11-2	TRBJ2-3	CASSFLAGSTDTQYF	TGTGCCAGCAGCTTTTTAGCGGGAAGCACAGATACGCAGTATTTT
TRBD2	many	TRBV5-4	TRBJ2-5	CAIQERQLAGGEETQYF	TGTGCCATCCAAGAAAGACAGCTAGCGGGAGGGGAAGAGACCCAGTACTTC
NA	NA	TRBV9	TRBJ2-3	CASSLRGEGSTDTQYF	TGTGCCAGCAGCCTACGAGGTGAGGGGAGCACAGATACGCAGTATTTT
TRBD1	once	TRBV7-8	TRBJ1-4	CPSSRTGGNEKLFF	TGTCCCAGCAGCCGGACAGGGGGCAATGAAAAACTGTTTTTT
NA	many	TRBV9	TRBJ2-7	CASSPGSPTEQYF	TGTGCCAGCAGCCCCGGGTCGCCTACGGAGCAGTACTTC
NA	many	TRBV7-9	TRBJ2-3	CASSPAASSTDTQYF	TGTGCCAGCAGCCCGGCAGCGTCTAGCACAGATACGCAGTATTTT
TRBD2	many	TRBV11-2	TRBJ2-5	CASSLAVAGGQETQYF	TGTGCCAGCAGCTTAGCAGTAGCGGGGGGCCAAGAGACCCAGTACTTC
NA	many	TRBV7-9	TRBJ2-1	CASSLTYSYNEQFF	TGTGCCAGCAGCTTGACATACTCCTACAATGAGCAGTTCTTC
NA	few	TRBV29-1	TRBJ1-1	CSVIRAVTEAFF	TGCAGCGTCATCAGGGCTGTCACTGAAGCTTTCTTT
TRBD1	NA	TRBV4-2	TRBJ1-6	CASSQDKGASPLHF	TGTGCCAGCAGCCAAGATAAGGGGGCTTCACCCCTCCACTTT
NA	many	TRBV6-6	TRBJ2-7	CASRTRDGGYEQYF	TGTGCCAGCAGGACCCGGGACGGAGGCTACGAGCAGTACTTC
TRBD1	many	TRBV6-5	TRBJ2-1	CASSRDRDSYNEQFF	TGTGCCAGCAGTCGGGACAGGGATTCCTACAATGAGCAGTTCTTC
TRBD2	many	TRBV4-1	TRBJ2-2	CASSQRAQGEGTGELFF	TGCGCCAGCAGCCAAAGGGCCCAAGGGGAGGGCACCGGGGAGCTGTTTTTT
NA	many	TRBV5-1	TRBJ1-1	CASSFSTNTEAFF	TGCGCCAGCAGCTTCTCTACGAACACTGAAGCTTTCTTT
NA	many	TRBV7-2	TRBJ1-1	CASSLEGDTEAFF	TGTGCCAGCAGCTTAGAGGGTGACACTGAAGCTTTCTTT
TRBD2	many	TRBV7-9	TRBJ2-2	CASSLADFLTGELFF	TGTGCCAGCAGTCTAGCGGACTTCCTCACCGGGGAGCTGTTTTTT
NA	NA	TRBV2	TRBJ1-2	CASRGPLGYTF	TGTGCCAGCAGGGGACCTTTGGGCTACACCTTC
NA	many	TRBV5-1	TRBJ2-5	CASSLRETQYF	TGCGCCAGCAGCTTGAGGGAGACCCAGTACTTC
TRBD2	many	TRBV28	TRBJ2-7	CASSRLAEPYEQYF	TGTGCCAGCAGTCGACTAGCGGAGCCCTACGAGCAGTACTTC
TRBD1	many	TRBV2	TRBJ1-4	CASSGTGFQSEKLFF	TGTGCCAGCAGCGGGACAGGGTTTCAGTCTGAAAAACTGTTTTTT
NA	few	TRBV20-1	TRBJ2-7	CSAPTGTGEQYF	TGCAGTGCCCCGACCGGGACTGGAGAGCAGTACTTC
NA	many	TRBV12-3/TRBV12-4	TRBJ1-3	CASSSPGGNTIYF	TGTGCCAGCAGTTCCCCGGGGGGAAACACCATATATTTT
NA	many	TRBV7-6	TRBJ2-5	CASSLAGVEGETQYF	TGTGCCAGCAGCTTAGCTGGCGTGGAGGGAGAGACCCAGTACTTC
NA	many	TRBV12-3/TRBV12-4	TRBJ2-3	CASSLVTNGVHTQYF	TGTGCCAGCAGTTTAGTCACAAATGGGGTCCATACGCAGTATTTT
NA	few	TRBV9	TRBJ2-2	CASSVGTLNTGELFF	TGTGCCAGCAGCGTCGGGACCCTGAACACCGGGGAGCTGTTTTTT
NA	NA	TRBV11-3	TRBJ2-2	CASSSPRQVTGELFF	TGTGCCAGCAGCTCCCCCCGACAAGTAACCGGGGAGCTGTTTTTT
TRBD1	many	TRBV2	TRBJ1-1	CATTRDSSNFFEAFF	TGTGCCACGACCCGGGACAGTTCCAATTTTTTCGAAGCTTTCTTT
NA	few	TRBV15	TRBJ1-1	CATSRNRAYNTEAFF	TGTGCCACCAGCAGGAACAGGGCCTACAACACTGAAGCTTTCTTT
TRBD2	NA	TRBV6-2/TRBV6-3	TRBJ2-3	CASTGLAGTDTQYF	TGTGCCAGCACAGGACTAGCCGGGACAGATACGCAGTATTTT